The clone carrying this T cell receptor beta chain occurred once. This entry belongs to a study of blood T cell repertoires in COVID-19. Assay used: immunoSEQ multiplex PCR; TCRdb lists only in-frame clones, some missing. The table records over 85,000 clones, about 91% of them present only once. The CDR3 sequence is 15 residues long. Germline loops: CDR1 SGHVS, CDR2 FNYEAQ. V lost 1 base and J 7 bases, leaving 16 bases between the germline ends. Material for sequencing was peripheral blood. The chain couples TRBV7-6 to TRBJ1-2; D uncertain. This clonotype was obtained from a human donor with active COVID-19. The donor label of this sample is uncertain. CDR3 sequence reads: CASSLDSGDRGGYTF. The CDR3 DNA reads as TGTGCCAGCAGCTTAGATTCAGGCGATCGGGGTGGCTACACCTTC.